Below, 14 T cell receptor beta chains from the same sample are listed, as sequenced in a study of blood T cell repertoires in COVID-19 (dated by TCRdb to the early 2020s). The library was built by means of the immunoSEQ multiplex PCR assay. The table comes from immuneACCESS by way of TCRdb, which keeps in-frame sequences with V and J called. Part of the clones is missing from these tables; in studies checked, under half for an unresolved V gene and the rest for unknown reasons. Within this sample are about 180,000 clones, with roughly 80% of them counted one time only. About 5.8% of the sample belongs to the ten largest clones. The sample comprised PBMCs or T cells enriched from blood (not recorded which). These receptors came from a woman aged 40 to 50 with acute COVID-19.

The V and J genes are TRBV7-2 and TRBJ1-2, with 9 bases lining up with TRBD1. Trimming removed 5 bases from V and 2 bases from J; junction bases left unmatched: 9. The germline V gene has CDR1 SGHTA and CDR2 FQGNSA. The CDR3 totals 16 residues. The CDR3 loop reads CASSPGGTGTNYGYTF. The CDR3, as DNA: TGTGCCAGCAGCCCTGGTGGGACAGGGACCAACTATGGCTACACCTTC.

This sequence joins TRBV7-3 and TRBJ2-5, with 9 bases fitting TRBD2. The CDR3 contains 14 residues. Per the germline V gene, CDR1 is SGHTA and CDR2 is FQGTGA. With 4 bases clipped from V and 4 bases from J, the junction kept 4 bases outside the gene matches. DNA of the CDR3: TGTGCCAGCAGCTCCGGACTAGCGTCAGAGACCCAGTACTTC. Protein sequence: CASSSGLASETQYF.

A few counts support this clone. This sequence joins TRBV7-2 and TRBJ2-1; 9 positions agree with TRBD2. V gave up 0 bases and J gave up 6 bases; unmatched junction bases: 6. Germline V lookup: CDR1 SGHTA, CDR2 FQGNSA. The CDR3 contains 16 residues. The CDR3: CASSLASLAGPNEQFF. The CDR3 DNA is TGTGCCAGCAGCTTAGCGAGCCTAGCGGGACCCAATGAGCAGTTCTTC.

V usage is TRBV5-1 and J usage is TRBJ1-2, with TRBD1 identical over 8 bases. From germline, CDR1 is SGHRS and CDR2 YFSETQ. The CDR3 covers 15 residues. Trimming at V came to 4 bases and at J to 4 bases, leaving 9 bases not matched to a gene. The CDR3 protein is CASSVNTGTGYGYTF. CDR3 DNA: TGCGCCAGCAGCGTGAATACCGGGACAGGCTATGGCTACACCTTC.

This clone has more than one count but fewer than ten. The V call is TRBV18, the J call TRBJ1-2; no reliable D call. Between the trimmed V and J ends, which lost 0 bases and 1 base, there was a span of 9 bases. CDR3 length: 15 amino acids. Germline CDR1 is KGHSH and CDR2 is LQKENI. CDR3 sequence reads: CASSPPTGDNYGYTF. CDR3 DNA: TGTGCCAGCTCACCACCCACGGGAGATAACTATGGCTACACCTTC.

The chain joins TRBV3-1 (or the pseudogene TRBV3-2) to TRBJ2-5, with a tentative D call TRBD1 (7 bases). Per germline, CDR1 LGHDT and CDR2 YNNKEL (reference sequence). The CDR3 totals 17 residues. Trimming removed 1 base at V and 4 bases at J, with 19 bases between. The CDR3 spells CASSQGSGGGFRETQYF. DNA of the CDR3: TGTGCCAGCAGCCAAGGGTCAGGGGGAGGATTTCGAGAGACCCAGTACTTC.

J is TRBJ2-3 and V is TRBV2, with 10 bases matching TRBD2. The CDR3 loop spans 13 amino acids. The V segment lost 8 bases and the J segment 13 bases; nucleotides outside the gene matches: 12. Germline V lookup: CDR1 SNHLY, CDR2 FYNNEI. The CDR3 protein is CASRVVAGGPEYF. In nucleotides, the CDR3 is TGTGCCAGCCGGGTAGTAGCGGGAGGCCCAGAGTATTTT. Full variable domain (rest looked up from reference TRBV2 and TRBJ2-3): EPEVTQTPSHQVTQMGQEVILRCVPISNHLYFYWYRQILGQKVEFLVSFYNNEISEKSEIFDDQFSVERPDGSNFTLKIRSTKLEDSAMYFCASRVVAGGPEYFGPGTRLTVL.

The rearrangement joins TRBV11-1 to TRBJ1-2; D might be TRBD1 (6 bases). CDR3 length equals 13 residues. V was pared by 1 base and J by 7 bases, with 10 bases between. From germline, CDR1 is SGHAT and CDR2 FQDESV (reference sequence). The CDR3 protein is CASSLGQGRGYTF. DNA of the CDR3: TGTGCCAGCAGCTTAGGTCAGGGGCGTGGCTACACCTTC. The entire variable domain, with the rest obtained from reference TRBV11-1 and TRBJ1-2, is as follows: EAEVAQSPRYKITEKSQAVAFWCDPISGHATLYWYRQILGQGPELLVQFQDESVVDDSQLPKDRFSAERLKGVDSTLKIQPAELGDSAMYLCASSLGQGRGYTFGSGTRLTVV.

This clone has a handful of counts. The chain recombines TRBV27 with TRBJ2-5; 8 nucleotides match TRBD2. This CDR3 contains 13 residues. Losses at the gene ends were 3 bases for V and 4 bases for J; bases not matched to a gene: 1. Germline CDR1 and CDR2: MNHEY and SMNVEV (reference sequence). CDR3 residues: CASSFLAGETQYF. CDR3 DNA sequence: TGTGCCAGCAGTTTCCTAGCGGGAGAGACCCAGTACTTC.

CDR3 sequence: CASSPSGGGNTEAFF. The CDR3 nucleotides are TGTGCCAGCTCACCCTCCGGCGGGGGGAACACTGAAGCTTTCTTT. The chain carries TRBV18 and TRBJ1-1, with D tentatively TRBD1 (5 bases). V was pared by 3 bases and J by 1 base, with 12 bases between. Germline CDR1 reads KGHSH; CDR2 reads LQKENI. This CDR3 is 15 amino acids long. Combining the CDR3 with reference TRBV18 and TRBJ1-1 gives the whole variable domain NAGVMQNPRHLVRRRGQEARLRCSPMKGHSHVYWYRQLPEEGLKFMVYLQKENIIDESGMPKERFSAEFPKEGPSILRIQQVVRGDSAAYFCASSPSGGGNTEAFFGQGTRLTVV.

The CDR3 nucleotides read TGTGCCAGTAGTTCCCCAAGGACAGGGAGATTCAACACCGGGGAGCTGTTTTTT. This encodes CASSSPRTGRFNTGELFF. The chain joins TRBV19 to TRBJ2-2, with 8 nucleotides matching TRBD1. Trimming took 5 bases from V and 2 from J; bases not matched to a gene: 13. Germline-derived CDR1 and CDR2 are LNHDA and SQIVND (reference sequence). The CDR3 loop spans 18 amino acids.

There are a few counts of this clone. CDR3 in DNA: TGTGCCAGCAGCCAAGAAGGGACAGGGCAAGAGACCCAGTACTTC. It yields the protein CASSQEGTGQETQYF. The gene calls are TRBV3-1 (or the pseudogene TRBV3-2) and TRBJ2-5, with TRBD1 matching over 9 bases. Per germline, CDR1 LGHDT and CDR2 YNNKEL (reference sequence). The CDR3 is 15 amino acids. With 0 bases clipped from V and 2 bases from J, the junction kept 1 base outside the gene matches.

The V call is TRBV7-9, the J call TRBJ2-7; D remains ambiguous. The ends were cut back, 5 bases at V and 6 bases at J, with 8 bases in the middle. Germline-derived CDR1 and CDR2 are SEHNR and FQNEAQ (reference sequence). The CDR3 is 11 amino acids. CDR3 coding DNA: TGTGCCAGCAGCGGCCACCGCGAGCAGTACTTC. The encoded protein is CASSGHREQYF. Together with reference TRBV7-9 and TRBJ2-7, the CDR3 gives the full variable domain: DTGVSQNPRHKITKRGQNVTFRCDPISEHNRLYWYRQTLGQGPEFLTYFQNEAQLEKSRLLSDRFSAERPKGSFSTLEIQRTEQGDSAMYLCASSGHREQYFGPGTRLTVT.

The chain recombines TRBV27 with TRBJ2-7; 9 bases are a match to TRBD1. CDR3 length: 16 amino acids. V was pared by 4 bases and J by 2 bases, with 9 bases of the junction left unmatched. CDR1 is MNHEY, CDR2 SMNVEV, per germline (reference sequence). The CDR3 loop reads CASSSPGQGTTYEQYF. The CDR3 nucleotides are TGTGCCAGCAGTTCACCGGGACAGGGAACGACCTACGAGCAGTACTTC.